The 30 T cell receptor beta chains listed next were all sequenced from one sample in a study of OX40 agonist ivuxolimab in advanced cancers. Here immunoSEQ multiplex PCR was the method, and the copy in TCRdb shows in-frame clones only, minus some. This table has 86,000 or so clones, roughly 92% appearing once. The sample was CD4+ or CD8+ T cells sorted from blood, taken in a trial of the OX40 agonist ivuxolimab. The source of these receptors is an adult with an advanced solid tumor such as melanoma, head and neck, liver or kidney cancer.

The chain uses TRBV28 and TRBJ1-4; 11 nucleotides line up with TRBD1. Germline V lookup: CDR1 MDHEN, CDR2 SYDVKM. The CDR3 spans 15 residues. The trim removed 5 bases at V and 10 bases at J, leaving 9 bases unmatched. The CDR3 DNA sequence: TGTGCCAGCAGTGGACCGGACAGGGGGCGCGGAAAACTGTTTTTT. This translates into CASSGPDRGRGKLFF.

J is TRBJ2-7 and V is TRBV6-6; possibly TRBD2 for D (6 bases). Germline V gives CDR1 MNHNY, CDR2 SVGAGI (reference sequence). V lost 4 bases to trimming and J lost 6 bases, with 16 bases between them. The CDR3 extends over 14 amino acids. CDR3 sequence (DNA): TGTGCCAGCAGTTTTGGACGGCTCGGGAGCGAGCAGTACTTC. Translated: CASSFGRLGSEQYF.

The V gene is TRBV7-9, the J gene TRBJ2-2; 9 bases map to TRBD2. Germline-derived CDR1 and CDR2 are SEHNR and FQNEAQ (reference sequence). The V segment lost 5 bases and the J segment 12 bases; nucleotides outside the gene matches: 19. This CDR3 contains 17 residues. CDR3 amino acids: CASSQRWAGGPPPKLFF. The DNA for the CDR3 is TGTGCCAGCAGCCAGAGGTGGGCGGGAGGGCCCCCTCCCAAGCTGTTTTTT. The whole variable domain, remainder taken from reference TRBV7-9 and TRBJ2-2, is DTGVSQNPRHKITKRGQNVTFRCDPISEHNRLYWYRQTLGQGPEFLTYFQNEAQLEKSRLLSDRFSAERPKGSFSTLEIQRTEQGDSAMYLCASSQRWAGGPPPKLFFGEGSRLTVL.

The chain is built from TRBV7-2 and TRBJ2-5; a possible D gene is TRBD2 (6 bases). Trimming cost V 1 base and J 5 bases, with 11 bases left between them. This CDR3 has 14 residues. Germline V gene sequence: CDR1 SGHTA, CDR2 FQGNSA. CDR3 DNA sequence: TGTGCCAGCAGCTTAGAGTGGGGGGAGGAGACCCAGTACTTC. Translated: CASSLEWGEETQYF. Full variable domain (remainder filled in from reference TRBV7-2 and TRBJ2-5): GAGVSQSPSNKVTEKGKDVELRCDPISGHTALYWYRQSLGQGLEFLIYFQGNSAPDKSGLPSDRFSAERTGGSVSTLTIQRTQQEDSAVYLCASSLEWGEETQYFGPGTRLLVL.

The chain employs TRBV28 and TRBJ2-5, with D hard to call. The CDR3 is 13 amino acids. V was clipped by 10 bases and J by 4 bases, with 16 bases between them. The V gene's germline CDR1 is MDHEN and CDR2 SYDVKM. Here the CDR3 DNA reads TGTGCCATCCGGACCCCAGCAGCAGAGACCCAGTACTTC. Encoded protein: CAIRTPAAETQYF.

This chain connects TRBV6-5 to TRBJ2-5, with TRBD1 as a possible D gene (5 bases). CDR1 is MNHEY, CDR2 SVGAGI, per germline. V lost 6 bases, J lost 4 bases, and 9 bases lay in between. The CDR3 covers 12 residues. The CDR3 loop reads CASSRQRETQYF. For the CDR3, the DNA is TGTGCCAGCAGCCGACAGCGAGAGACCCAGTACTTC.

V is TRBV6-1 and J is TRBJ1-1; perhaps TRBD1 as D (5 bases). The CDR3 spans 12 residues. Trimming stripped 5 bases from V and 5 bases from J, with 9 bases between. CDR1 MNHNS and CDR2 SASEGT come from the germline V gene. The CDR3 sequence: CASSPGWTEAFF. The CDR3 nucleotides are TGTGCCAGCAGTCCAGGGTGGACTGAAGCTTTCTTT.

J is TRBJ1-1 and V is TRBV10-3; D is ambiguous. The CDR3 is made up of 13 amino acids. Trimming removed 3 bases at V and 4 bases at J, with 9 bases between. The germline V gene has CDR1 ENHRY and CDR2 SYGVKD. The CDR3 region is CAISDQVRTEAFF. As DNA, the CDR3 is TGTGCCATCAGTGACCAGGTTCGCACTGAAGCTTTCTTT.

The chain couples TRBV7-9 to TRBJ1-1; D is ambiguous. Trimming took 1 base from V and 10 from J, leaving 7 bases between them. Germline assignment: CDR1 SEHNR and CDR2 FQNEAQ (reference sequence). The CDR3 is 11 amino acids. CDR3 bases: TGTGCCAGCAGCTTAGGACTCGGAGCTTTCTTT. Translated, it gives CASSLGLGAFF.

V usage is TRBV11-1 and J usage is TRBJ1-2; D is perhaps TRBD1 (6 bases). V lost 6 bases to trimming and J lost 2 bases, with 10 bases between them. CDR1 is SGHAT, CDR2 FQDESV, per germline (reference sequence). The CDR3 is 13 residues long. DNA of the CDR3: TGTGCCAGCAGTTCTGACAGGAACTATGGCTACACCTTC. Its protein product is CASSSDRNYGYTF. Complete variable domain (other parts from reference TRBV11-1 and TRBJ1-2): EAEVAQSPRYKITEKSQAVAFWCDPISGHATLYWYRQILGQGPELLVQFQDESVVDDSQLPKDRFSAERLKGVDSTLKIQPAELGDSAMYLCASSSDRNYGYTFGSGTRLTVV.

This clone was observed once. As DNA, the CDR3 is TGTGCCAGCTCACCAGATATATACAATGAGCAGTTCTTC. This encodes CASSPDIYNEQFF. The rearrangement joins TRBV18 to TRBJ2-1; no firm D call. The CDR3 has 13 amino acids. The V end was cut by 2 bases, the J end by 4 bases, with 6 bases between. Germline CDR1 and CDR2: KGHSH and LQKENI.

The gene calls are TRBV7-9 and TRBJ2-1, with 13 bases identical to TRBD2. This CDR3 comprises 16 residues. With V trimmed by 5 bases and J by 7 bases, 8 bases remained unmatched. CDR1 is SEHNR, CDR2 FQNEAQ, per germline (reference sequence). The CDR3 DNA is TGTGCCAGCAGCCCCCCGGGACTAGCGGGACAAAATGAGCAGTTCTTC. Translation: CASSPPGLAGQNEQFF.

V and J are TRBV29-1 and TRBJ1-2; D ambiguous. CDR3 length equals 14 residues. Germline-derived CDR1 and CDR2 are SQVTM and ANQGSEA. Deletions cut 3 bases from V and 8 bases from J, with 19 bases between. The CDR3 region is CSVDRSGPQGGYTF. DNA of the CDR3: TGCAGCGTTGATAGGTCCGGACCCCAAGGCGGCTACACCTTC.

V is TRBV28 and J is TRBJ1-2; no firm D call. V was pared by 7 bases and J by 1 base, with 10 bases between. This CDR3 contains 13 residues. CDR1 is MDHEN and CDR2 is SYDVKM in the germline V gene. CDR3 in DNA: TGTGCCAGCACCCCCTCGAGTAACTATGGCTACACCTTC. Translation: CASTPSSNYGYTF.

The rearrangement joins TRBV2 to TRBJ2-7; D assignment may be TRBD1 or TRBD2 (5 bases each). There are 14 residues in the CDR3. CDR1 and CDR2 from the germline V gene are SNHLY and FYNNEI. Trimming stripped 10 bases from V and 0 bases from J, with 16 bases between. CDR3 nucleotide sequence: TGTGCCATCCTCCGGGACCCTACCTCCTACGAGCAGTACTTC. It specifies CAILRDPTSYEQYF.

The rearrangement uses TRBV28 and TRBJ1-5; the D gene is possibly TRBD1 (5 bases). Germline V gene lookup returns CDR1 MDHEN and CDR2 SYDVKM. V lost 6 bases and J 12 bases, leaving 27 bases between the germline ends. The CDR3 runs 16 residues. This CDR3 is CASSPLERDRELVQHF. The CDR3 DNA reads as TGTGCCAGCAGCCCGTTGGAAAGGGACCGCGAACTGGTCCAGCATTTT.

The chain uses TRBV11-2 and TRBJ2-7, with 11 bases lining up with TRBD2. CDR1 and CDR2 (germline): SGHAT, FQNNGV. CDR3 length equals 17 residues. The J segment lost 5 bases and the V segment lost 0 bases, leaving 9 bases of the junction unmatched. The CDR3 loop is CASSLEPFSGGAHEQYF. The DNA of the CDR3 is TGTGCCAGCAGCTTAGAACCCTTTAGCGGGGGGGCCCACGAGCAGTACTTC.

V is TRBV6-5 and J is TRBJ1-3; D is unclear. The CDR3 sequence is 12 residues long. Trimming took off 5 bases at V and 1 base at J, with 3 bases between the two ends. Germline-derived CDR1 and CDR2 are MNHEY and SVGAGI. CDR3 bases: TGTGCCAGCAGTCCATCTGGAAACACCATATATTTT. Residues: CASSPSGNTIYF.

The rearrangement links TRBV7-8 to TRBJ1-1; 7 bases agree with TRBD1. This CDR3 comprises 16 residues. The germline V gene has CDR1 SGHVS and CDR2 FQNEAQ. With 5 bases clipped from V and 0 bases from J, the junction kept 9 bases outside the gene matches. CDR3 region: CASSPGGRVMNTEAFF. For the CDR3, the DNA is TGTGCCAGCAGCCCAGGGGGTCGGGTTATGAACACTGAAGCTTTCTTT.

This clone was found once. The chain links TRBV9 to TRBJ1-2; D ambiguous. V was shortened by 0 bases and J by 5 bases, with 14 bases between the two germline ends. CDR1 is SGDLS and CDR2 is YYNGEE in the germline V gene. CDR3 length equals 15 residues. CDR3 sequence: CASSVGSSGGYGYTF. CDR3 nucleotide sequence: TGTGCCAGCAGCGTAGGTTCCTCTGGAGGGTATGGCTACACCTTC. Together with reference TRBV9 and TRBJ1-2, the CDR3 gives the full variable domain: DSGVTQTPKHLITATGQRVTLRCSPRSGDLSVYWYQQSLDQGLQFLIQYYNGEERAKGNILERFSAQQFPDLHSELNLSSLELGDSALYFCASSVGSSGGYGYTFGSGTRLTVV.

V gene TRBV9 combines with J gene TRBJ2-1; D gene ambiguous. CDR3 length: 13 amino acids. Germline CDR1 SGDLS, CDR2 YYNGEE. The V end lost 2 bases, the J end lost 3 bases, and 6 bases lay between the germline ends. The CDR3 DNA is TGTGCCAGCAGCGTGGCAGACTACAATGAGCAGTTCTTC. The encoded protein is CASSVADYNEQFF.

This chain connects TRBV29-1 to TRBJ1-2; D not certain. Trimming took off 6 bases at V and 4 bases at J, with 21 bases between the two ends. The CDR3 length is 15 residues. CDR1 is SQVTM, CDR2 ANQGSEA, per germline. The DNA of the CDR3 is TGCAGCGTCTCCCTCTCTAAGGGCAACTTCTATGGCTACACCTTC. Translated, it gives CSVSLSKGNFYGYTF.

This clone was observed a single time. The V gene is TRBV5-1, the J gene TRBJ2-7; D ambiguous. Germline V lookup: CDR1 SGHRS, CDR2 YFSETQ. V lost 0 bases and J lost 4, with 14 bases in between. The CDR3 runs to 15 residues. The CDR3 DNA reads as TGCGCCAGCAGCTTGGACGCCAGTGCTCCATACGAGCAGTACTTC. Its translation is CASSLDASAPYEQYF.

V and J are TRBV29-1 and TRBJ1-2; no reliable D call. V was trimmed by 5 bases and J by 4 bases, leaving 11 bases between them. The CDR3 contains 12 residues. Per the germline V gene, CDR1 is SQVTM and CDR2 is ANQGSEA. CDR3 nucleotides: TGCAGCGTTCTTCCGGACTCCTATGGCTACACCTTC. As protein: CSVLPDSYGYTF.

The rearrangement joins TRBV2 to TRBJ1-5; 8 nucleotides line up with TRBD1. Per the germline V gene, CDR1 is SNHLY and CDR2 is FYNNEI. CDR3 length equals 15 residues. J was trimmed by 2 bases and V by 4 bases; bases with no gene match: 4. CDR3 bases: TGTGCCAGCAGTGCACAGGGGGTGGGCAATCAGCCCCAGCATTTT. The encoded protein is CASSAQGVGNQPQHF.

The chain employs TRBV28 and TRBJ2-1, with TRBD1 matching over 7 bases. Trimming at V came to 7 bases and at J to 2 bases, leaving 8 bases not matched to a gene. The CDR3 spans 15 residues. CDR1 is MDHEN and CDR2 is SYDVKM in the germline V gene. The DNA of the CDR3 is TGTGCCAGCACCATCGGACAGGCCCCCTACAATGAGCAGTTCTTC. Translating gives CASTIGQAPYNEQFF.

CDR3 nucleotide sequence: TGCGCCAGCAGCTTGGGCAGTGACACTGAAGCTTTCTTT. Translating it yields CASSLGSDTEAFF. The rearrangement links TRBV5-1 to TRBJ1-1; no clear D. The CDR3 has 13 residues. The germline CDR1 and CDR2 sequences are SGHRS and YFSETQ. Trimming took 0 bases from V and 3 from J, leaving 6 bases between them. The full variable domain, with the rest looked up from reference TRBV5-1 and TRBJ1-1, is KAGVTQTPRYLIKTRGQQVTLSCSPISGHRSVSWYQQTPGQGLQFLFEYFSETQRNKGNFPGRFSGRQFSNSRSEMNVSTLELGDSALYLCASSLGSDTEAFFGQGTRLTVV.

V usage is TRBV5-4 and J usage is TRBJ2-2; TRBD2 agrees at 7 bases. The V segment lost 1 base and the J segment 3 bases; nucleotides outside the gene matches: 6. The CDR3 is 16 amino acids. From germline, CDR1 is SGHNT and CDR2 YYREEE (reference sequence). The CDR3 region is CASSLSKRGYTGELFF. CDR3 sequence (DNA): TGTGCCAGCAGCTTGAGTAAGCGGGGTTACACCGGGGAGCTGTTTTTT.

The chain links TRBV2 to TRBJ1-2; D is undetermined. This CDR3 comprises 12 residues. Trimming stripped 6 bases from V and 9 bases from J, with 14 bases between. Germline V gene sequence: CDR1 SNHLY, CDR2 FYNNEI. The CDR3 spells CASRETPRSYTF. The CDR3 DNA follows: TGTGCCAGCAGGGAAACCCCCAGGAGCTACACCTTC.

The chain carries TRBV10-3 and TRBJ2-7; D gene uncertain. CDR1 ENHRY and CDR2 SYGVKD come from the germline V gene. There are 14 residues in the CDR3. The V end was cut by 7 bases, the J end by 1 base, with 14 bases between. The CDR3 sequence is CAIKAQQLSYEQYF. CDR3 DNA sequence: TGTGCCATCAAGGCTCAGCAACTGTCCTACGAGCAGTACTTC.